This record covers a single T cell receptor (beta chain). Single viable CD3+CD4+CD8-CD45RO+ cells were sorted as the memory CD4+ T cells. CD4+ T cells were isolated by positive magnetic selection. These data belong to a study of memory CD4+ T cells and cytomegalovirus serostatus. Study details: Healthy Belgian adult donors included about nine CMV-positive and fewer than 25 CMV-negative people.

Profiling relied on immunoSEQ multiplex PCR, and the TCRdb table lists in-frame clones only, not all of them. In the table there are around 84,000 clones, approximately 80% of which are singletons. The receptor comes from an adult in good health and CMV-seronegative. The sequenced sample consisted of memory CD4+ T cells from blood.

CDR3 region: CASTPRGGGQETQYF. The CDR3 DNA is TGTGCCAGCACGCCTCGTGGCGGGGGGCAAGAGACCCAGTACTTC. The chain uses TRBV5-4 and TRBJ2-5; 8 bases agree with TRBD2. The V and J ends lost 6 bases and 2 bases, in that order; junction bases with no gene match: 9. From germline, CDR1 is SGHNT and CDR2 YYREEE (reference sequence). The length of the CDR3 is 15 residues.